Shown below are 8 T cell receptor beta chains from a single sample sequenced in a study of cytomegalovirus exposure and HLA in healthy donors. Use of 60 Vbeta and 13 Jbeta primers characterized the PCR. Generated by immunoSEQ multiplex PCR, the TCRdb table keeps only in-frame clones and is missing some. Of some 150,000 clones listed, about three quarters are singletons. The sequencing input was PBMCs. The receptors were sampled from a woman aged 30 to 39 in good health and CMV-seronegative.

This clone was recorded a few times. The J gene is TRBJ2-7, the V gene TRBV4-2; maybe TRBD2 (5 bases). V was trimmed by 1 base and J by 6 bases, leaving 13 bases between them. The CDR3 consists of 14 residues. Germline assignment: CDR1 LGHNA and CDR2 YNFKEQ. The CDR3 region has the DNA TGTGCCAGCAGCCAAGGGACTGGGTTGAGCGAGCAGTACTTC. Translating it yields CASSQGTGLSEQYF.

This chain uses TRBV6-5 with TRBJ1-6; 8 bases are shared with TRBD1. This CDR3 is 14 amino acids long. CDR1 is MNHEY and CDR2 is SVGAGI in the germline V gene. The V gene end was trimmed by 5 bases and the J gene end by 6 bases; junction bases not matched to a gene: 3. CDR3 DNA sequence: TGTGCCAGCAGTATGGACAGGGCTAATTCACCCCTCCACTTT. It codes for CASSMDRANSPLHF.

The gene calls are TRBV6-1 and TRBJ2-5; D is possibly TRBD1 (6 bases). CDR1 and CDR2 from the germline V gene are MNHNS and SASEGT. Deletions cut 6 bases from V and 2 bases from J, with 10 bases between. The CDR3 covers 13 residues. CDR3 residues: CASSRTVQETQYF. The CDR3 bases are TGTGCCAGCAGCAGGACAGTACAAGAGACCCAGTACTTC.

This chain joins TRBV5-6 and TRBJ1-1; tentatively, D is TRBD1 (5 bases). The germline V gene encodes CDR1 SGHDT and CDR2 YYEEEE. This CDR3 contains 14 residues. The V end was cut by 6 bases, the J end by 3 bases, with 15 bases between. CDR3 sequence (DNA): TGTGCCAGCACCCGCGGGGGGGGTCACACTGAAGCTTTCTTT. Translated, it gives CASTRGGGHTEAFF.

The chain couples TRBV30 to TRBJ1-2; D might be TRBD1 (5 bases). The CDR3 extends over 13 amino acids. V gave up 0 bases and J gave up 4 bases, with 9 bases separating them. From germline, CDR1 is GTSNPN and CDR2 SVGIG (reference sequence). This chain's CDR3 is CAWSVGLLYGYTF. The CDR3 coding sequence is TGTGCCTGGAGTGTGGGACTGCTCTATGGCTACACCTTC.

The chain recombines TRBV4-3 with TRBJ1-1; no clear D gene. Between the trimmed V and J ends, which lost 0 bases and 6 bases, there was a span of 11 bases. CDR3 length: 14 residues. CDR1 is LGHNA and CDR2 is YSLEER in the germline V gene. In nucleotides, the CDR3 is TGCGCCAGCAGCCAAGAGACCGGGTCCCCTGAAGCTTTCTTT. This translates into CASSQETGSPEAFF.

This clone was found a few times. J is TRBJ1-2 and V is TRBV19, with 11 positions matching TRBD1. This CDR3 has 18 amino acids. Trimming took 7 bases from V and 4 from J; bases not matched to a gene: 17. The germline gives CDR1 LNHDA, CDR2 SQIVND (reference sequence). CDR3 coding DNA: TGTGCCAGTACCTCCCGAAGGGGGACAGGGGGTTACGGCTATGGCTACACCTTC. Protein: CASTSRRGTGGYGYGYTF. The whole variable domain, filled in from reference TRBV19 and TRBJ1-2, reads DGGITQSPKYLFRKEGQNVTLSCEQNLNHDAMYWYRQDPGQGLRLIYYSQIVNDFQKGDIAEGYSVSREKKESFPLTVTSAQKNPTAFYLCASTSRRGTGGYGYGYTFGSGTRLTVV.

This clone was seen just once. The chain uses TRBV4-3 and TRBJ2-2, with TRBD1 matching over 8 bases. J lost 3 bases, V lost 0 bases, and 3 bases had no gene match. CDR3 length: 16 residues. Germline assignment: CDR1 LGHNA and CDR2 YSLEER. For the CDR3, the DNA is TGCGCCAGCAGCCAAGAGACAGGGGCGGACACCGGGGAGCTGTTTTTT. This sequence encodes CASSQETGADTGELFF.